The clone carrying this T cell receptor (beta chain) was picked up many times. Its antigen is not identified. The record originates from a study of response to subunit inactivated influenza vaccine. General observations from the study: Authors suggested each seasonal influenza vaccination recruits few new T cells.

MiXCR, run by TCRdb on the RT-PCR reads, gives a single entry per CDR3 protein. Of under 550,000 distinct CDR3 sequences detected, less than 8% appear once; the ten largest clones hold under 15%. The V segment lost 0 bases and the J segment 0 bases; nucleotides outside the gene matches: 3. Germline V lookup: CDR1 SGHRS, CDR2 YFSETQ. The CDR3 sequence is 16 residues long. The sample here was PBMCs from blood, taken around 25 months after vaccination. The chain couples TRBV5-1 to TRBJ2-1, with 7 positions matching TRBD1. This receptor was identified in a man aged 50-75 years who received an inactivated influenza vaccine. The CDR3 loop is CASSLEGQNSYNEQFF. DNA for the CDR3: TGCGCCAGCAGCTTGGAGGGACAGAACTCCTACAATGAGCAGTTCTTC.